A single T cell receptor (beta chain) is shown here with its context. This CDR3 is built from 14 residues. Losses at the gene ends were 3 bases for V and 11 bases for J; bases not matched to a gene: 10. CDR1 is MDHEN, CDR2 SYDVKM, per germline. Sequencing was performed with immunoSEQ multiplex PCR; in TCRdb, only in-frame clones are kept and a portion is missing. The profile shows hundreds of thousands of clones, approximately 86% of them singletons. This sample was included in a study of blood T cell repertoires in COVID-19. The TCR originated in an older man with acute or convalescent COVID-19. This chain uses TRBV28 with TRBJ1-2; 9 nucleotides match TRBD1. Input material: peripheral blood. The CDR3 sequence is CASSFIQGARGYTF. As DNA, the CDR3 is TGTGCCAGCAGTTTCATACAGGGGGCGCGGGGTTACACCTTC.